The 14 T cell receptor beta chains reported below all come from one sample, sequenced in a study of blood T cell repertoires in COVID-19. TCRdb's copy holds only in-frame clones and misses some; the assay was immunoSEQ multiplex PCR. Among approximately 230,000 clones listed, around nine tenths were seen once. The sequenced material came from peripheral blood. These receptors all stem from a man aged 18 to 30 with active or convalescent COVID-19.

The chain combines TRBV7-2 with TRBJ1-1; D gene ambiguous. V lost 1 base to trimming and J lost 3 bases, with 9 bases between them. The CDR3 sequence is 14 residues long. The germline V gene encodes CDR1 SGHTA and CDR2 FQGNSA. As DNA, the CDR3 is TGTGCCAGCAGCTTAGTTTGGACTGACACTGAAGCTTTCTTT. Translating it yields CASSLVWTDTEAFF.

This clone was counted a single time. The chain is built from TRBV5-1 and TRBJ2-1, with TRBD1 matching over 10 bases. The CDR3 is 15 residues long. CDR1 and CDR2 from the germline V gene are SGHRS and YFSETQ. Trimming cost V 1 base and J 9 bases; bases outside gene matches: 7. CDR3: CASSLTGQGPTEQFF. In nucleotides, the CDR3 is TGCGCCAGCAGCTTGACGGGACAGGGGCCAACTGAGCAGTTCTTC.

This clone was picked up one time. The rearrangement uses TRBV15 and TRBJ2-3, with 8 bases aligning to TRBD2. Trimming at V came to 0 bases and at J to 3 bases, leaving 5 bases not matched to a gene. The germline CDR1 and CDR2 sequences are LNHNV and YYDKDF (reference sequence). The length of the CDR3 is 16 residues. CDR3 loop: CATSRDRLANTDTQYF. The CDR3 bases are TGTGCCACCAGCAGAGACAGACTAGCGAATACAGATACGCAGTATTTT.

The V gene is TRBV5-6, the J gene TRBJ1-2, with 7 bases that match TRBD1. Germline V gene sequence: CDR1 SGHDT, CDR2 YYEEEE. The CDR3 has 15 residues. With 0 bases clipped from V and 3 bases from J, the junction kept 5 bases outside the gene matches. CDR3 sequence reads: CASSLAGQGDYGYTF. In nucleotides, the CDR3 is TGTGCCAGCAGCTTGGCCGGGCAGGGGGACTATGGCTACACCTTC.

This chain uses TRBV7-2 with TRBJ1-5; D unresolved. CDR1 is SGHTA and CDR2 is FQGNSA in the germline V gene. The CDR3 contains 14 residues. V was trimmed by 7 bases and J by 2 bases, leaving 12 bases between them. CDR3 in amino acids: CASTPGRGNQPQHF. DNA for the CDR3: TGTGCCAGCACCCCGGGGAGGGGCAATCAGCCCCAGCATTTT.

V and J are TRBV12-5 and TRBJ2-1, with D uncertain. Trimming shortened V by 0 bases and J by 8 bases, and 11 bases separated the two germline ends. The length of the CDR3 is 14 residues. The germline V gene encodes CDR1 LGHNT and CDR2 FRNRAP. DNA for the CDR3: TGTGCTAGTGGTTTGGTCGCAGCGTGGCATGAGCAGTTCTTC. It specifies CASGLVAAWHEQFF.

The chain carries TRBV27 and TRBJ2-6; 7 nucleotides line up with TRBD2. The CDR3 has 18 amino acids. Germline V gives CDR1 MNHEY, CDR2 SMNVEV (reference sequence). The ends lost 1 base at V and 4 bases at J; junction bases unmatched: 10. The CDR3 DNA is TGTGCCAGCAGTTTATTGTTTCTCGCGGGGGAAGGGGCCAACGTCCTGACTTTC. Its protein product is CASSLLFLAGEGANVLTF.

The rearrangement uses TRBV7-3 and TRBJ2-2; 8 positions match TRBD1. The CDR3 extends over 17 amino acids. Germline lookup yields CDR1 SGHTA and CDR2 FQGTGA. Trimming removed 5 bases from V and 4 bases from J; junction bases left unmatched: 12. The CDR3 spells CASSPPGGGRGTGELFF. The CDR3, as DNA: TGTGCCAGCAGCCCCCCAGGGGGCGGGCGGGGCACCGGGGAGCTGTTTTTT. The full variable domain, completed using reference TRBV7-3 and TRBJ2-2, is GAGVSQTPSNKVTEKGKYVELRCDPISGHTALYWYRQSLGQGPEFLIYFQGTGAADDSGLPNDRFFAVRPEGSVSTLKIQRTERGDSAVYLCASSPPGGGRGTGELFFGEGSRLTVL.

In this sample, this clone turned up once. The chain recombines TRBV2 with TRBJ1-3; TRBD1 might be the D (5 bases). From germline, CDR1 is SNHLY and CDR2 FYNNEI. The CDR3 loop spans 16 amino acids. The V and J ends lost 4 bases and 0 bases respectively, with 13 bases between them. The CDR3 DNA reads TGTGCCAGCAGTGCTACGTCAAGGGGCTCTGGAAACACCATATATTTT. Its translation: CASSATSRGSGNTIYF.

This rearrangement joins TRBV5-6 to TRBJ2-2; TRBD2 agrees at 7 bases. Germline CDR1 and CDR2: SGHDT and YYEEEE. J gave up 6 bases and V 6 bases, and 14 bases lay outside the gene matches. The length of the CDR3 is 16 residues. The CDR3 nucleotides read TGTGCCAGCAACCTTGTGAGGGAGGGGTCGGCCGGGGAGCTGTTTTTT. Amino acid sequence: CASNLVREGSAGELFF.

J is TRBJ2-5 and V is TRBV2, with D maybe TRBD2 (5 bases). V was cut by 2 bases and J by 2 bases, with 12 bases left in between. The CDR3 runs 15 residues. Germline values: CDR1 SNHLY, CDR2 FYNNEI. The CDR3: CASSEQASPQETQYF. Written as DNA, the CDR3 is TGTGCCAGCAGTGAACAGGCTAGCCCTCAAGAGACCCAGTACTTC.

The chain joins TRBV7-3 to TRBJ1-2; 9 bases fit TRBD1. The V gene's germline CDR1 is SGHTA and CDR2 FQGTGA. This CDR3 has 14 residues. V was pared by 0 bases and J by 6 bases, with 2 bases of the junction left unmatched. The CDR3 nucleotides read TGTGCCAGCAGCTTAACTCGGACAGGGGATGGCTACACCTTC. Translating gives CASSLTRTGDGYTF. The full variable domain, in which reference TRBV7-3 and TRBJ1-2 provide the parts outside the CDR3, is GAGVSQTPSNKVTEKGKYVELRCDPISGHTALYWYRQSLGQGPEFLIYFQGTGAADDSGLPNDRFFAVRPEGSVSTLKIQRTERGDSAVYLCASSLTRTGDGYTFGSGTRLTVV.

The table lists this clone with a few counts. The gene calls are TRBV13 and TRBJ1-5, with unresolved D. Germline V lookup: CDR1 PRHDT, CDR2 FYEKMQ (reference sequence). Deletions cut 0 bases from V and 3 bases from J, with 15 bases between. The CDR3 sequence is 17 residues long. The CDR3 sequence: CASSLGRGLQSNQPQHF. CDR3 sequence (DNA): TGTGCCAGCAGCTTAGGCCGGGGTCTTCAGTCCAATCAGCCCCAGCATTTT.

This chain connects TRBV19 to TRBJ1-2, with D maybe TRBD1 (6 bases). The CDR3 contains 16 residues. CDR1 and CDR2 from the germline V gene are LNHDA and SQIVND (reference sequence). Trimming shortened V by 5 bases and J by 3 bases, and 19 bases separated the two germline ends. CDR3 DNA sequence: TGTGCCAGTAGTTCGGGGGGCTGGCGTCCCGACTATGGCTACACCTTC. Translated: CASSSGGWRPDYGYTF.